These T cell receptor beta chains were read from a single sample in a study of PD-1 blockade in classical Hodgkin lymphoma. The table came from immunoSEQ multiplex PCR; TCRdb's copy has only in-frame clones and leaves some out. This table holds roughly 70,000 clones, about 94% found once. Sequenced: peripheral blood mononuclear cells (PBMCs). The receptor source for this set is a human donor with classical Hodgkin lymphoma. CDR3s include the opening cysteine and the closing phenylalanine or tryptophan. The D gene is left open where the match is weak. Clone sizes are given selectively: once, few, many, or a class where the clone is expanded.

j_gene | d_gene | abundance | v_gene | CDR3aa | CDR3nt
TRBJ2-4 | TRBD1 | - | TRBV4-1 | CASSLTGTDKNIQYF | TGCGCCAGCAGTCTTACCGGGACAGACAAAAACATTCAGTACTTC
TRBJ2-1 | TRBD2 | - | TRBV10-3 | CAIGNIPGLATYNEQFF | TGTGCCATCGGAAACATTCCGGGACTAGCAACCTACAATGAGCAGTTCTTC
TRBJ2-1 | TRBD2 | - | TRBV30 | CAWSVGTSGYNEQFF | TGTGCCTGGAGTGTCGGGACTAGCGGTTACAATGAGCAGTTCTTC
TRBJ2-7 | - | - | TRBV21-1 | CASSTQTSSLEQYF | TGTGCCAGCAGCACTCAGACTAGCTCACTCGAGCAGTACTTC
TRBJ2-2 | - | - | TRBV25-1 | CASSEYGFGVFTGELFF | TGTGCCAGCAGTGAATATGGGTTCGGGGTTTTCACCGGGGAGCTGTTTTTT
TRBJ1-2 | TRBD1 | - | TRBV18 | CASSPSLGTGVPLGYTF | TGTGCCAGCTCACCATCTCTAGGGACAGGGGTCCCCTTGGGCTACACCTTC
TRBJ1-1 | - | once | TRBV19 | CASSLTGYTEAFF | TGTGCCAGTAGTTTAACAGGTTACACTGAAGCTTTCTTT
TRBJ1-2 | - | - | TRBV6-1 | CASTLEGGDYGYTF | TGTGCCAGCACCTTAGAAGGGGGAGACTATGGCTACACCTTC
TRBJ1-1 | - | - | TRBV19 | CASSIAISNTEAFF | TGTGCCAGTAGTATTGCCATCTCGAACACTGAAGCTTTCTTT
TRBJ1-4 | TRBD1 | - | TRBV7-9 | CASSPQTGNNEKLFF | TGTGCCAGCAGCCCCCAGACAGGGAATAATGAAAAACTGTTTTTT
TRBJ2-3 | - | - | TRBV19 | CASRVVGSTDTQYF | TGTGCCAGCAGGGTAGTTGGAAGCACAGATACGCAGTATTTT
TRBJ2-1 | TRBD2 | - | TRBV10-1 | CASRSTSGGKQFF | TGCGCCAGCAGATCGACTAGCGGGGGTAAGCAGTTCTTC
TRBJ2-3 | - | once | TRBV7-3 | CASSSGTAYTDTQYF | TGTGCCAGCAGCTCCGGGACTGCCTACACGGATACGCAGTATTTT
TRBJ2-7 | - | - | TRBV10-1 | CASSAPPRKYF | TGCGCCAGCAGTGCCCCCCCGAGGAAGTACTTC
TRBJ2-1 | TRBD1 | - | TRBV5-1 | CASRPGTGDNEQFF | TGCGCCAGCAGACCGGGGACAGGGGACAATGAGCAGTTCTTC
TRBJ1-4 | - | - | TRBV5-1 | CASSLGDLPTNEKLFF | TGCGCCAGCAGCTTGGGGGACTTGCCAACTAATGAAAAACTGTTTTTT